This is a list of T cell receptor beta chains from one sample in a study of identical twins. TCRdb reanalysed the 5' RACE reads using MiXCR and keeps one entry per CDR3 protein. The sample has 640,000 or so distinct CDR3 sequences, over 5% seen once. Sequenced sample: naive T cells sorted from blood. All receptors come from a man aged 18-30 years in good health. Each CDR3 is given with its conserved first and last residue. A D gene is named only where the DNA matches it firmly. Only part of the rows carry a size: once, few, many, or a class if the clone is expanded.

j_gene: TRBJ2-1; abundance: few; d_gene: -; v_gene: TRBV14; CDR3nt: TGTGCCAGCAGCCAACGACAGACAATATACAATGAGCAGTTCTTC; CDR3aa: CASSQRQTIYNEQFF
j_gene: TRBJ2-2; abundance: few; d_gene: -; v_gene: TRBV6-2/TRBV6-3; CDR3nt: TGTGCCACCACCCGGGACACCGGGGAGCTGTTTTTT; CDR3aa: CATTRDTGELFF
j_gene: TRBJ1-1; abundance: few; d_gene: -; v_gene: TRBV30; CDR3nt: TGTGCCTGGAGCATCGGACATTTGAACACTGAAGCTTTCTTT; CDR3aa: CAWSIGHLNTEAFF
j_gene: TRBJ2-1; abundance: -; d_gene: -; v_gene: TRBV11-2; CDR3nt: TGTGCCAGCAGCGATCTCCGCTCCTACAATGAGCAGTTCTTC; CDR3aa: CASSDLRSYNEQFF
j_gene: TRBJ2-1; abundance: few; d_gene: TRBD2; v_gene: TRBV5-1; CDR3nt: TGCGCCAGCAGCCCCGGGACTAGGCAATACAATGAGCAGTTCTTC; CDR3aa: CASSPGTRQYNEQFF
j_gene: TRBJ2-3; abundance: -; d_gene: -; v_gene: TRBV6-5; CDR3nt: TGTGCCAGCAGTTACGGGTGGGGCCGAACAGATACGCAGTATTTT; CDR3aa: CASSYGWGRTDTQYF
j_gene: TRBJ2-3; abundance: -; d_gene: -; v_gene: TRBV7-2; CDR3nt: TGTGCCAGCAGCAGGGAAGGGCTGTGGACAGATACGCAGTATTTT; CDR3aa: CASSREGLWTDTQYF
j_gene: TRBJ2-7; abundance: many; d_gene: -; v_gene: TRBV5-1; CDR3nt: TGCGCCAGCAGCGACAAGGACGGCACCTACGAGCAGTACTTC; CDR3aa: CASSDKDGTYEQYF
j_gene: TRBJ2-7; abundance: many; d_gene: -; v_gene: TRBV7-2; CDR3nt: TGTGCCAGCAGCTTAAACAGGGTATCCGAGCAGTACTTC; CDR3aa: CASSLNRVSEQYF
j_gene: TRBJ2-7; abundance: many; d_gene: TRBD2; v_gene: TRBV7-9; CDR3nt: TGTGCCAGCAGCTTAGGGACTAGCGACTACGAGCAGTACTTC; CDR3aa: CASSLGTSDYEQYF
j_gene: TRBJ1-3; abundance: many; d_gene: -; v_gene: TRBV10-3; CDR3nt: TGTGCCATCAGTGATAGCGGGTTCCTTCGCTCTGGAAACACCATATATTTT; CDR3aa: CAISDSGFLRSGNTIYF
j_gene: TRBJ2-1; abundance: -; d_gene: TRBD2; v_gene: TRBV4-3; CDR3nt: TGCGCCAGCAGCCAAGATCAACCTAGCGGGAGGTTGCTCTTC; CDR3aa: CASSQDQPSGRLLF
j_gene: TRBJ1-5; abundance: many; d_gene: -; v_gene: TRBV7-6; CDR3nt: TGTGCCAGCAGCTTAGAGCCAGGGGAAGGGGAGCCCCAGCATTTT; CDR3aa: CASSLEPGEGEPQHF
j_gene: TRBJ2-1; abundance: many; d_gene: -; v_gene: TRBV4-2; CDR3nt: TGTGCCAGCAGCCATGACGGGACTTCAGAGCAGTTCTTC; CDR3aa: CASSHDGTSEQFF
j_gene: TRBJ2-3; abundance: few; d_gene: -; v_gene: TRBV7-9; CDR3nt: TGTGCCAGCAGCTTAGGGACGGCCCAGGATACGCAGTATTTT; CDR3aa: CASSLGTAQDTQYF
j_gene: TRBJ1-2; abundance: -; d_gene: -; v_gene: TRBV24-1; CDR3nt: TGTGCCACCAGTGACCGGGCCCCTTCGGACTATGGCTACACCTTC; CDR3aa: CATSDRAPSDYGYTF
j_gene: TRBJ1-3; abundance: many; d_gene: -; v_gene: TRBV12-3/TRBV12-4; CDR3nt: TGTGCCAGCAGTTTTGGTGGGCCTGGAAACACCATATATTTT; CDR3aa: CASSFGGPGNTIYF
j_gene: TRBJ2-2; abundance: -; d_gene: -; v_gene: TRBV5-1; CDR3nt: TGCGCCAGCAGCAACGAGAAAGCGAACACCGGGGAGCTGTTTTTT; CDR3aa: CASSNEKANTGELFF
j_gene: TRBJ2-1; abundance: many; d_gene: -; v_gene: TRBV5-5; CDR3nt: TGTGCCAGCAGTTCTCGATTTTCGAGCTCCTACAATGAGCAGTTCTTC; CDR3aa: CASSSRFSSSYNEQFF
j_gene: TRBJ2-7; abundance: few; d_gene: -; v_gene: TRBV2; CDR3nt: TGTGCCAGCACGGGCGGATCCTACGAGCAGTACTTC; CDR3aa: CASTGGSYEQYF
j_gene: TRBJ2-2; abundance: many; d_gene: TRBD2; v_gene: TRBV5-1; CDR3nt: TGCGCCAGCAGCCTCTCCGGGACTAGTCCCGGGGAGCTGTTTTTT; CDR3aa: CASSLSGTSPGELFF
j_gene: TRBJ2-2; abundance: many; d_gene: -; v_gene: TRBV28; CDR3nt: TGTGCCAGCTGGGGGACCGGGGAGCTGTTTTTT; CDR3aa: CASWGTGELFF
j_gene: TRBJ2-1; abundance: many; d_gene: -; v_gene: TRBV3-1; CDR3nt: TGTGCCAGCAGCCAGAACGGGCAGGCAAGGAATGAGCAGTTCTTC; CDR3aa: CASSQNGQARNEQFF
j_gene: TRBJ2-7; abundance: -; d_gene: -; v_gene: TRBV6-5; CDR3nt: TGTGCCAGCCGGGCCCGAGGATCCGAGCAGTACTTC; CDR3aa: CASRARGSEQYF
j_gene: TRBJ1-1; abundance: many; d_gene: -; v_gene: TRBV12-3/TRBV12-4; CDR3nt: TGTGCCAGCAGTTTTTCGGGGGGCCCCCTGGGTGAAGCTTTCTTT; CDR3aa: CASSFSGGPLGEAFF
j_gene: TRBJ2-1; abundance: many; d_gene: TRBD2; v_gene: TRBV3-1; CDR3nt: TGTGCCAGCAGCCAAGATATGATAGCGGGAGCTCACAATGAGCAGTTCTTC; CDR3aa: CASSQDMIAGAHNEQFF
j_gene: TRBJ1-5; abundance: many; d_gene: TRBD1; v_gene: TRBV4-3; CDR3nt: TGCGCCAGCAGCCAAACAGGGGGCGCGGGGCAGCCCCAGCATTTT; CDR3aa: CASSQTGGAGQPQHF
j_gene: TRBJ2-5; abundance: few; d_gene: -; v_gene: TRBV7-9; CDR3nt: TGTGCCAGCAGCTTAGGGGCTGCGGGGGAGACCCAGTACTTC; CDR3aa: CASSLGAAGETQYF
j_gene: TRBJ2-2; abundance: many; d_gene: -; v_gene: TRBV12-3/TRBV12-4; CDR3nt: TGTGCCACCAAGACAGAAACGAACACCGGGGAGCTGTTTTTT; CDR3aa: CATKTETNTGELFF
j_gene: TRBJ2-1; abundance: -; d_gene: TRBD2; v_gene: TRBV18; CDR3nt: TGTGCCAGCTCACCAGGCCCGGCTAGCGGGAGCAATGAGCAGTTCTTC; CDR3aa: CASSPGPASGSNEQFF
j_gene: TRBJ2-1; abundance: few; d_gene: -; v_gene: TRBV28; CDR3nt: TGTGCCAGCGAACAGGGTGGGTCAATTTATGAGCAGTTCTTC; CDR3aa: CASEQGGSIYEQFF
j_gene: TRBJ2-5; abundance: few; d_gene: -; v_gene: TRBV4-1; CDR3nt: TGCGCCAGCAGCCAAGCTGTTTATCGGGGATCGGGTCTTCAAGAGACCCAGTACTTC; CDR3aa: CASSQAVYRGSGLQETQYF
j_gene: TRBJ2-4; abundance: -; d_gene: -; v_gene: TRBV3-1; CDR3nt: TGTGCCAGCAGCTCCGGGACACTGATAGCCAAAAACATTCAGTACTTC; CDR3aa: CASSSGTLIAKNIQYF
j_gene: TRBJ2-2; abundance: few; d_gene: TRBD1; v_gene: TRBV3-1; CDR3nt: TGTGCCAGCAGGCCGAGTGGGACAGGGCGTGCGACCGGGGAGCTGTTTTTT; CDR3aa: CASRPSGTGRATGELFF
j_gene: TRBJ2-1; abundance: -; d_gene: -; v_gene: TRBV19; CDR3nt: TGTGCCACACGCAATCCCTCCTACAATGAGCAGTTCTTC; CDR3aa: CATRNPSYNEQFF
j_gene: TRBJ2-1; abundance: few; d_gene: -; v_gene: TRBV5-1; CDR3nt: TGCGCCAGCAGCTTCAAACAGGAGGGTGAGCAGTTCTTC; CDR3aa: CASSFKQEGEQFF
j_gene: TRBJ2-1; abundance: many; d_gene: -; v_gene: TRBV5-1; CDR3nt: TGCGCCAGCAGCCCAGGGATTCCCCATGAGCAGTTCTTC; CDR3aa: CASSPGIPHEQFF
j_gene: TRBJ2-3; abundance: -; d_gene: TRBD2; v_gene: TRBV4-1; CDR3nt: TGCGCCAGCAGCCAAGCAACACTAGCGGGGATTAGCACAGATACGCAGTATTTT; CDR3aa: CASSQATLAGISTDTQYF
j_gene: TRBJ1-5; abundance: many; d_gene: -; v_gene: TRBV12-3/TRBV12-4; CDR3nt: TGTGCCAGCAGTTTAAGATTGCAGCCCCAGCATTTT; CDR3aa: CASSLRLQPQHF
j_gene: TRBJ1-2; abundance: few; d_gene: -; v_gene: TRBV3-1; CDR3nt: TGTGCCAGCAGCCACAGGGTTGCTTCTAACTATGGCTACACCTTC; CDR3aa: CASSHRVASNYGYTF
j_gene: TRBJ2-1; abundance: -; d_gene: TRBD2; v_gene: TRBV29-1; CDR3nt: TGCAGCGTGCCAAAGACCGGGACTAGCGGGAGGGCAGGTTACAGTGAGCAGTTCTTC; CDR3aa: CSVPKTGTSGRAGYSEQFF
j_gene: TRBJ1-2; abundance: many; d_gene: -; v_gene: TRBV12-3/TRBV12-4; CDR3nt: TGTGCCAGCAGGGGGACGGGAGCTAACTATGGCTACACCTTC; CDR3aa: CASRGTGANYGYTF